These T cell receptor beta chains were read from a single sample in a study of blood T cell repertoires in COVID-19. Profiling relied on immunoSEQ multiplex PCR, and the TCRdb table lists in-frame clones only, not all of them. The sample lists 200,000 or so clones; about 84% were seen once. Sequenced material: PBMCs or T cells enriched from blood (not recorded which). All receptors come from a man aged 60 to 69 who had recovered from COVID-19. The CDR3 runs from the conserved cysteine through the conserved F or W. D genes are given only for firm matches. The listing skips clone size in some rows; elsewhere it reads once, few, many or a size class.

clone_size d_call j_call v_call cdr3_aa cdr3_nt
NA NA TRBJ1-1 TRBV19 CASSLTAQMNTEAFF TGTGCCAGTAGTCTTACCGCTCAGATGAACACTGAAGCTTTCTTT
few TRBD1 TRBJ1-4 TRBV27 CASSPTGVNEKLFF TGTGCCAGCAGTCCGACAGGGGTTAATGAAAAACTGTTTTTT
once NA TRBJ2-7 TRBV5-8 CASSFIGTQEYEQYF TGTGCCAGCAGCTTTATCGGGACACAGGAGTACGAGCAGTACTTC
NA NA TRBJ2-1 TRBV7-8 CASSLAQLREQFF TGTGCCAGCAGCTTAGCTCAACTCCGGGAGCAGTTCTTC
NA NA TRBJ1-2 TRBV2 CASSPQRNYGYTF TGTGCCAGCAGTCCACAGAGAAACTATGGCTACACCTTC
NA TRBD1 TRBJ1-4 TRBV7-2 CASSPTGAINEKLFF TGTGCCAGCAGCCCTACAGGGGCTATTAATGAAAAACTGTTTTTT
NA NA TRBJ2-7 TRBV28 CASALPGHNSYEQYF TGTGCCAGCGCGTTGCCAGGACATAACTCCTACGAGCAGTACTTC
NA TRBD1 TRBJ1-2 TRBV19 CASRSQGQVLGYGYTF TGTGCCAGTAGAAGCCAGGGACAGGTCCTGGGGTATGGCTACACCTTC
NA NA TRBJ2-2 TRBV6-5 CASRWRPNTGELFF TGTGCCAGCAGGTGGAGGCCGAACACCGGGGAGCTGTTTTTT
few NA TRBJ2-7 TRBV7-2 CASSLAQGPPTYEQYF TGTGCCAGCAGCTTAGCGCAGGGGCCGCCCACCTACGAGCAGTACTTC
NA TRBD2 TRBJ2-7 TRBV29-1 CSVETSGLAYEQYF TGCAGCGTTGAAACTAGCGGGCTCGCCTACGAGCAGTACTTC
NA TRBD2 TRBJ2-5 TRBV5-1 CASSPTPGASGGAVETQYF TGCGCCAGCAGCCCAACCCCGGGGGCTAGCGGGGGGGCCGTGGAGACCCAGTACTTC
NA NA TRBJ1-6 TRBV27 CASSFDIDYSPLHF TGTGCCAGCAGTTTCGACATTGATTATTCACCCCTCCACTTT
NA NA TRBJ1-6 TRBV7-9 CASSPWEGQNSPLHF TGTGCCAGCAGCCCCTGGGAGGGGCAGAATTCACCCCTCCACTTT
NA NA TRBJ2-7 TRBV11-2 CASSFGTATYEQYF TGTGCCAGCAGCTTCGGGACTGCAACTTACGAGCAGTACTTC
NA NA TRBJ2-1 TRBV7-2 CASSSGGGLPYNEQFF TGTGCCAGCAGCTCGGGCGGCGGACTACCCTACAATGAGCAGTTCTTC
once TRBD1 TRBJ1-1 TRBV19 CASSIVRQGANTEAFF TGTGCCAGTAGTATAGTACGGCAGGGGGCGAACACTGAAGCTTTCTTT
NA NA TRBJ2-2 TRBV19 CASSIQGRGNTGELFF TGTGCCAGTAGTATACAGGGCAGGGGGAACACCGGGGAGCTGTTTTTT
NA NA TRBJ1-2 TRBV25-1 CASSEYGSPYTF TGTGCCAGCAGTGAATATGGCAGTCCCTACACCTTC
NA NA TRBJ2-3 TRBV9 CASSSRGRRSTDTQYF TGTGCCAGCAGCTCCCGTGGGCGTCGAAGCACAGATACGCAGTATTTT
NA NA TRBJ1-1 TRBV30 CAWSMGARTEAFF TGTGCCTGGAGTATGGGGGCGCGTACTGAAGCTTTCTTT
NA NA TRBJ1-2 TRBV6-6 CASIQGNGYTF TGTGCCAGCATACAGGGTAATGGCTACACCTTC
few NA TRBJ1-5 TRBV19 CASSMQAGGQPQHF TGTGCCAGTAGTATGCAAGCAGGCGGGCAGCCCCAGCATTTT
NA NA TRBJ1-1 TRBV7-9 CASFPGGGNTEAFF TGTGCCAGCTTCCCCGGGGGAGGAAACACTGAAGCTTTCTTT